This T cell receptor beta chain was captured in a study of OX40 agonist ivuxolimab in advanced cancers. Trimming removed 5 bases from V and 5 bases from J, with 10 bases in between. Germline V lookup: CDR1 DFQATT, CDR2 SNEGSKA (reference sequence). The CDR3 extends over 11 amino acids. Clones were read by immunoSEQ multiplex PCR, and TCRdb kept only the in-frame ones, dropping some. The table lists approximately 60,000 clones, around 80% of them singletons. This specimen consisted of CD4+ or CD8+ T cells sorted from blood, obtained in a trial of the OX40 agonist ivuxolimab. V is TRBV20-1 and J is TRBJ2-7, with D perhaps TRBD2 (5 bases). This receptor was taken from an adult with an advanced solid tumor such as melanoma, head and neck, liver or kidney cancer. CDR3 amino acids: CSAFRGNEQYF. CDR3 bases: TGCAGTGCTTTTCGGGGAAACGAGCAGTACTTC.